Listed below are T cell receptor beta chains from one sample, sequenced in a study of cytomegalovirus exposure and HLA in healthy donors. Clones were sequenced by immunoSEQ multiplex PCR, and TCRdb holds only the in-frame ones, with some missing. Among some 150,000 clones, approximately 9% were seen once, and the ten largest hold 1.8%. What was sequenced was PBMCs. These receptors all come from a male donor in good health and CMV-seronegative. CDR3s include the opening cysteine and the closing phenylalanine or tryptophan. A D gene is named only where the DNA matches it firmly. Rows give clone size only sometimes, using once, few, many, or a class for an expanded clone.

DNA: TGTGCCAGCAGCTTAGGTCACGGAGGGACGGATACGCAGTATTTT
CDR3: CASSLGHGGTDTQYF
D: -
size: -
J: TRBJ2-3
V: TRBV5-4

DNA: TGCGCCAGCAGCTTCCGGGACAGGGGGCACACTGAAGCTTTCTTT
CDR3: CASSFRDRGHTEAFF
D: TRBD1
size: -
J: TRBJ1-1
V: TRBV5-1

DNA: TGTGCCAGCAGCTTAGGCAGTCTTTTCCTTAGGCAGGGGCTTATGAACACTGAAGCTTTCTTT
CDR3: CASSLGSLFLRQGLMNTEAFF
D: -
size: few
J: TRBJ1-1
V: TRBV13

DNA: TGTGCCAGCAGCCCCGGATCGGAGCGGGGGGGCCGAACCGGGGAGCTGTTTTTT
CDR3: CASSPGSERGGRTGELFF
D: TRBD2
size: few
J: TRBJ2-2
V: TRBV7-3

DNA: TGTGCCAGCAGCTGGGGAACAGGGGAGACCCAGTACTTC
CDR3: CASSWGTGETQYF
D: -
size: few
J: TRBJ2-5
V: TRBV5-8

DNA: TGTGCCAGCAGCGGGCGGGGACTAGGTAACACCGGGGAGCTGTTTTTT
CDR3: CASSGRGLGNTGELFF
D: TRBD2
size: -
J: TRBJ2-2
V: TRBV9

DNA: TGTGCCAGCAGCCCGCGAGGGAACAGGGTGGCCCACGAGCAGTACTTC
CDR3: CASSPRGNRVAHEQYF
D: -
size: -
J: TRBJ2-7
V: TRBV28

DNA: TGTGCCAGCAGCTTAGGGGGGGACAGGGTTGAAGCTTTCTTT
CDR3: CASSLGGDRVEAFF
D: TRBD1
size: few
J: TRBJ1-1
V: TRBV7-9

DNA: TGTGCCAGCAAAGATCCTAGTGGTAATTCACCCCTCCACTTT
CDR3: CASKDPSGNSPLHF
D: -
size: -
J: TRBJ1-6
V: TRBV5-4

DNA: TGTGCCAGCAGCGACCCACTAGCGGGGGGAAGAGGTAATGAGCAGTTCTTC
CDR3: CASSDPLAGGRGNEQFF
D: TRBD2
size: few
J: TRBJ2-1
V: TRBV9

DNA: TGTGCCAGCACCGCGTTACGGACTCGCGCCCGCCAGAATACCGTCCATACGCAGTATTTT
CDR3: CASTALRTRARQNTVHTQYF
D: -
size: few
J: TRBJ2-3
V: TRBV27

DNA: TGCGCCAGCAGCCAAGATTGGGCGGGGGGGGACACCGGGGAGCTGTTTTTT
CDR3: CASSQDWAGGDTGELFF
D: TRBD2
size: -
J: TRBJ2-2
V: TRBV4-3

DNA: TGCGCCAGCAGCCAATCTTGGCCGGGACAGGGGCCAGATACGCAGTATTTT
CDR3: CASSQSWPGQGPDTQYF
D: TRBD1
size: -
J: TRBJ2-3
V: TRBV4-1

DNA: TGTGCCAGCAGACTCTCCCAGGTGTACACCGGGGAGCTGTTTTTT
CDR3: CASRLSQVYTGELFF
D: -
size: -
J: TRBJ2-2
V: TRBV7-2

DNA: TGTGCCAGCAGTTCGACCGACAGGGATGGCTACACCTTC
CDR3: CASSSTDRDGYTF
D: TRBD1
size: few
J: TRBJ1-2
V: TRBV6-5

DNA: TGCGCCAGCAGCCAAGACCCCCGGGGTCAAGAGACCCAGTACTTC
CDR3: CASSQDPRGQETQYF
D: -
size: -
J: TRBJ2-5
V: TRBV4-1

DNA: TGTGCCAGCAGTTACGGTGGCAGGGGAGATGAAAAACTGTTTTTT
CDR3: CASSYGGRGDEKLFF
D: -
size: -
J: TRBJ1-4
V: TRBV6-6

DNA: TGCGCCAGCAACCCGACGGGGGGGAGGGAGCAGTACTTC
CDR3: CASNPTGGREQYF
D: TRBD2
size: -
J: TRBJ2-7
V: TRBV5-1

DNA: TGTGCCAGTAGTATCGCCCGGGGGAATCAGCCCCAGCATTTT
CDR3: CASSIARGNQPQHF
D: -
size: few
J: TRBJ1-5
V: TRBV19

DNA: TGTGCCAGCAGTTACTCGAGGGGGAAGGGCTACGAGCAGTACTTC
CDR3: CASSYSRGKGYEQYF
D: -
size: few
J: TRBJ2-7
V: TRBV6-5

DNA: TGTGCCAGCAGCTTAGAGCCATCTACCTACGAGCAGTACTTC
CDR3: CASSLEPSTYEQYF
D: -
size: few
J: TRBJ2-7
V: TRBV7-9

DNA: TGTGCCAGCAGCGAACTAGCGGGCGGGGCCCAGTACTTC
CDR3: CASSELAGGAQYF
D: TRBD2
size: -
J: TRBJ2-5
V: TRBV7-2

DNA: TGTGCCAGCAGCTTAAGCGGGGGGGTAGCCAAAAACATTCAGTACTTC
CDR3: CASSLSGGVAKNIQYF
D: TRBD2
size: few
J: TRBJ2-4
V: TRBV11-2

DNA: TGTGCCAGTAGTCGGGCCCCGGGAGAGAGCTCCTACGAGCAGTACTTC
CDR3: CASSRAPGESSYEQYF
D: -
size: -
J: TRBJ2-7
V: TRBV19

DNA: TGCGCCAGCAGCCAAGGGTCACAGTTTCAAGAGACCCAGTACTTC
CDR3: CASSQGSQFQETQYF
D: -
size: -
J: TRBJ2-5
V: TRBV4-3

DNA: TGTGCCATCAGTGACCCCAGGGGGATGGAAACGAGGGAGCACTACTTC
CDR3: CAISDPRGMETREHYF
D: TRBD1
size: -
J: TRBJ2-7
V: TRBV10-3

DNA: TGTGCCAGCGGTATCAAGCAGGGGGCGGCCAGCTTGTGGCCCCAGCATTTT
CDR3: CASGIKQGAASLWPQHF
D: TRBD1
size: -
J: TRBJ1-5
V: TRBV28

DNA: TGCAGCGTGAGGCGGACAAACACCGGGGAGCTGTTTTTT
CDR3: CSVRRTNTGELFF
D: -
size: few
J: TRBJ2-2
V: TRBV29-1

DNA: TGTGCCAGCAGAACAGGTTCATACAATCAGCCCCAGCATTTT
CDR3: CASRTGSYNQPQHF
D: -
size: -
J: TRBJ1-5
V: TRBV2

DNA: TGTGCCACCAGCAGACCGGGACAGGGGGAAAATCAGCCCCAGCATTTT
CDR3: CATSRPGQGENQPQHF
D: TRBD1
size: -
J: TRBJ1-5
V: TRBV15

DNA: TGTGCCAGCAGCTTCCGGGGCTCTGGGGCCAACGTCCTGACTTTC
CDR3: CASSFRGSGANVLTF
D: -
size: few
J: TRBJ2-6
V: TRBV7-2

DNA: TGTGCCAGCAGTTCCCGACAGGGTGGGCCCCAGCATTTT
CDR3: CASSSRQGGPQHF
D: TRBD1
size: few
J: TRBJ1-5
V: TRBV27

DNA: TGTGCCAGTATGGGTCGGGGGGTGGACAAAAACATTCAGTACTTC
CDR3: CASMGRGVDKNIQYF
D: TRBD2
size: few
J: TRBJ2-4
V: TRBV19

DNA: TGTGCCAGCAGTCGGACAGGGGCAGTAGCAGAGCAGTACTTC
CDR3: CASSRTGAVAEQYF
D: TRBD1
size: -
J: TRBJ2-7
V: TRBV27

DNA: TGTGCCAGCAGCCCCCGGGAGGGGGCGCGCACTGAAGCTTTCTTT
CDR3: CASSPREGARTEAFF
D: TRBD1
size: -
J: TRBJ1-1
V: TRBV28

DNA: TGTGCCAGCAGCCCCGGAGGGGTAAACTATGGCTACACCTTC
CDR3: CASSPGGVNYGYTF
D: -
size: -
J: TRBJ1-2
V: TRBV4-2

DNA: TGTGCCAGCAGTTTCCACGGTTACCGCACTGAAGCTTTCTTT
CDR3: CASSFHGYRTEAFF
D: -
size: few
J: TRBJ1-1
V: TRBV28

DNA: TGTGCCAGCAGCTTGCGACGACAGGCCCAAGAGACCCAGTACTTC
CDR3: CASSLRRQAQETQYF
D: -
size: -
J: TRBJ2-5
V: TRBV5-4

DNA: TGTGCCAGCAGCTTACCGGGAACAGATACGCAGTATTTT
CDR3: CASSLPGTDTQYF
D: -
size: few
J: TRBJ2-3
V: TRBV11-2

DNA: TGTGCCAGCTCACATGGGACTAAGCCCGGGAGCTCCTACAATGAGCAGTTCTTC
CDR3: CASSHGTKPGSSYNEQFF
D: TRBD2
size: -
J: TRBJ2-1
V: TRBV18

DNA: TGTGCCAGCAGCTTTTCGACTAGCTCCGAGCAGTACTTC
CDR3: CASSFSTSSEQYF
D: TRBD2
size: -
J: TRBJ2-7
V: TRBV11-2

DNA: TGTGCCAGCAGTGAATTCGGGGGGGCGGACACTGAAGCTTTCTTT
CDR3: CASSEFGGADTEAFF
D: -
size: -
J: TRBJ1-1
V: TRBV2

DNA: TGCGCCAGCAGCTTGAATACAATGAACACTGAAGCTTTCTTT
CDR3: CASSLNTMNTEAFF
D: -
size: -
J: TRBJ1-1
V: TRBV5-1

DNA: TGTGCCAGCAGTCCCCAGGGACTAGCGGGAGGGAACGAGCAGTTCTTC
CDR3: CASSPQGLAGGNEQFF
D: TRBD2
size: few
J: TRBJ2-1
V: TRBV2

DNA: TGTGCCAGCAGCAGAAAACAGGGAGGGGGATATTCACCCCTCCACTTT
CDR3: CASSRKQGGGYSPLHF
D: -
size: -
J: TRBJ1-6
V: TRBV7-6

DNA: TGTGCCAGCAGCTTAACCAGGGGGGCCTACAATGAGCAGTTCTTC
CDR3: CASSLTRGAYNEQFF
D: -
size: -
J: TRBJ2-1
V: TRBV7-6

DNA: TGTGCCAGCAGCTTGGTACAGGGTCGGGACTATGGCTACACCTTC
CDR3: CASSLVQGRDYGYTF
D: -
size: few
J: TRBJ1-2
V: TRBV5-5

DNA: TGTGCCAGCAGACAGGGGTTGAGCAATCAGCCCCAGCATTTT
CDR3: CASRQGLSNQPQHF
D: TRBD1
size: few
J: TRBJ1-5
V: TRBV6-6

DNA: TGCGCCAGCAGCTTTCTTACTTGGACAGTCATGAACACTGAAGCTTTCTTT
CDR3: CASSFLTWTVMNTEAFF
D: -
size: -
J: TRBJ1-1
V: TRBV5-1

DNA: TGTGCCATCAGCGGGGAACGAAACACCATATATTTT
CDR3: CAISGERNTIYF
D: -
size: -
J: TRBJ1-3
V: TRBV10-3

DNA: TGTGCCACCAGCAGGGGAGACAGGGGTAACACTGAAGCTTTCTTT
CDR3: CATSRGDRGNTEAFF
D: TRBD1
size: few
J: TRBJ1-1
V: TRBV15

DNA: TGTGCCAGCAGCTTTAGCGGGGGGGCGAATGAGCAGTTCTTC
CDR3: CASSFSGGANEQFF
D: TRBD2
size: -
J: TRBJ2-1
V: TRBV11-3

DNA: TGTGCCAGCAGTTTACCCAGGACAGGGGAGAACACTGAAGCTTTCTTT
CDR3: CASSLPRTGENTEAFF
D: TRBD1
size: -
J: TRBJ1-1
V: TRBV28

DNA: TGTGCCAGCACCCCCGGAGCGGGCTATGGCTACACCTTC
CDR3: CASTPGAGYGYTF
D: -
size: -
J: TRBJ1-2
V: TRBV27

DNA: TGTGCCAGCAGCCCGAGCGCCGGGACAGGTAGCTCCTACGAGCAGTACTTC
CDR3: CASSPSAGTGSSYEQYF
D: TRBD1
size: few
J: TRBJ2-7
V: TRBV7-9

DNA: TGTGCCAGCAGCGAGACCGGGGACTCGTACAATGAGCAGTTCTTC
CDR3: CASSETGDSYNEQFF
D: -
size: few
J: TRBJ2-1
V: TRBV5-4

DNA: TGCGCCAGCAGCCAGGCTCCCGGGACAGGGGGGAACGAGCAGTACTTC
CDR3: CASSQAPGTGGNEQYF
D: TRBD1
size: few
J: TRBJ2-7
V: TRBV4-3